The 5 T cell receptor beta chains presented below share a single source sample, sequenced in a study of cytomegalovirus exposure and HLA in healthy donors. It was with 60 Vbeta and 13 Jbeta primers that the PCR ran. Repertoires were generated with immunoSEQ multiplex PCR, while TCRdb's copy carries only in-frame clones and drops some. The sample includes approximately 74,000 clones, over 55% seen only once; the top ten take less than 7.5%. The specimen sequenced was PBMCs. The source is a man aged 30 to 39 in good health and CMV-seropositive.

The V call is TRBV28, the J call TRBJ2-3, with D possibly matching TRBD1 (5 bases). CDR3 length: 15 residues. Germline CDR1 is MDHEN and CDR2 is SYDVKM. V was trimmed by 2 bases and J by 2 bases, leaving 11 bases between them. The CDR3 DNA is TGTGCCAGCAGTTTAGTAGGGGCCTACACAGATACGCAGTATTTT. This encodes CASSLVGAYTDTQYF.

J is TRBJ2-3 and V is TRBV2; D is unclear. Trimming cost V 4 bases and J 0 bases, with 8 bases left between them. Germline lookup yields CDR1 SNHLY and CDR2 FYNNEI. CDR3 length: 14 residues. The CDR3 DNA reads TGTGCCAGCAGTGGCGGCCTTAGCACAGATACGCAGTATTTT. It is translated as CASSGGLSTDTQYF. Full variable domain (remainder filled in from reference TRBV2 and TRBJ2-3): EPEVTQTPSHQVTQMGQEVILRCVPISNHLYFYWYRQILGQKVEFLVSFYNNEISEKSEIFDDQFSVERPDGSNFTLKIRSTKLEDSAMYFCASSGGLSTDTQYFGPGTRLTVL.

The V call is TRBV5-4, the J call TRBJ2-1; 11 bases line up with TRBD2. Germline loops: CDR1 SGHNT, CDR2 YYREEE (reference sequence). After removal of 3 bases from V and 4 bases from J, the junction contained 3 bases not matched to a gene. CDR3 length equals 15 residues. The CDR3 here is CASSWTSGHYNEQFF. In DNA form, the CDR3 reads TGTGCCAGCAGCTGGACTAGCGGGCATTACAATGAGCAGTTCTTC.

This clone appeared once. The chain recombines TRBV10-3 with TRBJ2-3, with 10 positions matching TRBD2. The germline V gene has CDR1 ENHRY and CDR2 SYGVKD. Unmatched junction bases numbered 2, after V lost 6 bases and J lost 2 bases. CDR3 length: 14 amino acids. CDR3 coding DNA: TGTGCCATCAGAGGACTAGCGGCCACAGATACGCAGTATTTT. Protein: CAIRGLAATDTQYF.

The chain joins TRBV4-1 to TRBJ1-2, with 8 bases that match TRBD1. The junction had 9 bases not matched to a gene; V was cut back by 1 base and J by 5 bases. In germline, CDR1 is MGHRA, CDR2 YSYEKL. This CDR3 spans 16 amino acids. The CDR3 loop reads CASSQGGDRSRYGYTF. CDR3 in DNA: TGCGCCAGCAGCCAAGGGGGGGACAGGTCGCGGTATGGCTACACCTTC.